The rows below give T cell receptor beta chains drawn from one sample of a study of T-cell memory formation after mild COVID-19. In TCRdb, the 5' RACE reads were re-called with MiXCR into one record per CDR3 protein. This repertoire shows 280,000 or so distinct CDR3 sequences, 18% found once; its top ten account for 23%. Sequencing input: PBMCs or a T cell subset sorted from them (not recorded which). The receptors were gathered from a man younger than 35 who had mild COVID-19 (a few samples of this study predate the infection). Cell type and time point are not known. CDR3s include the opening cysteine and the closing phenylalanine or tryptophan. The size field is filled for only some rows; it gives once, few, many or a size class.

v_gene: TRBV12-3/TRBV12-4
abundance: few
CDR3aa: CASSLGSPRGWGYTF

v_gene: TRBV10-3
abundance: few
CDR3aa: CAISESRPGEQFF

v_gene: TRBV5-6
abundance: many
CDR3aa: CASSLLLAGGRTGELFF

v_gene: TRBV30
abundance: few
CDR3aa: CAWRPGIHIQYF

v_gene: TRBV7-9
abundance: few
CDR3aa: CASSLGRGGKYEQYF

v_gene: TRBV18
abundance: NA
CDR3aa: CASSPPSGFGYTF

v_gene: TRBV7-9
abundance: few
CDR3aa: CASSLTDGTEAFF

v_gene: TRBV7-2
abundance: NA
CDR3aa: CASSLQGGANVLTF

v_gene: TRBV4-2
abundance: many
CDR3aa: CASSHTSGYNSPLHF

v_gene: TRBV5-6
abundance: few
CDR3aa: CASSFSGAEAFF

v_gene: TRBV7-2
abundance: few
CDR3aa: CASSSMTGGAGYEQFF

v_gene: TRBV5-6
abundance: NA
CDR3aa: CASSFDLDYGYTF

v_gene: TRBV7-9
abundance: few
CDR3aa: CASSLEGPMPAFF

v_gene: TRBV12-5
abundance: NA
CDR3aa: CASGLPIGSGGAGYNEQFF

v_gene: TRBV5-1
abundance: many
CDR3aa: CASSFGGASDTQYF

v_gene: TRBV7-2
abundance: NA
CDR3aa: CASSSGSDSFTTDTQYF

v_gene: TRBV7-2
abundance: NA
CDR3aa: CASSLTDLYEQYF

v_gene: TRBV5-1
abundance: few
CDR3aa: CASSPSRQGGEKLFF

v_gene: TRBV12-3/TRBV12-4
abundance: many
CDR3aa: CASSLVGGTYEQYF

v_gene: TRBV10-3
abundance: NA
CDR3aa: CAISDQVASGANVLTF

v_gene: TRBV6-2/TRBV6-3
abundance: NA
CDR3aa: CASSYSGSTGELFF

v_gene: TRBV20-1
abundance: NA
CDR3aa: CSARIGSPEDYGYTF

v_gene: TRBV7-9
abundance: NA
CDR3aa: CASSTGQGLWETQYF

v_gene: TRBV20-1
abundance: NA
CDR3aa: CSAKQGSGNTEAFF

v_gene: TRBV27
abundance: few
CDR3aa: CASSWTGGNTEAFF